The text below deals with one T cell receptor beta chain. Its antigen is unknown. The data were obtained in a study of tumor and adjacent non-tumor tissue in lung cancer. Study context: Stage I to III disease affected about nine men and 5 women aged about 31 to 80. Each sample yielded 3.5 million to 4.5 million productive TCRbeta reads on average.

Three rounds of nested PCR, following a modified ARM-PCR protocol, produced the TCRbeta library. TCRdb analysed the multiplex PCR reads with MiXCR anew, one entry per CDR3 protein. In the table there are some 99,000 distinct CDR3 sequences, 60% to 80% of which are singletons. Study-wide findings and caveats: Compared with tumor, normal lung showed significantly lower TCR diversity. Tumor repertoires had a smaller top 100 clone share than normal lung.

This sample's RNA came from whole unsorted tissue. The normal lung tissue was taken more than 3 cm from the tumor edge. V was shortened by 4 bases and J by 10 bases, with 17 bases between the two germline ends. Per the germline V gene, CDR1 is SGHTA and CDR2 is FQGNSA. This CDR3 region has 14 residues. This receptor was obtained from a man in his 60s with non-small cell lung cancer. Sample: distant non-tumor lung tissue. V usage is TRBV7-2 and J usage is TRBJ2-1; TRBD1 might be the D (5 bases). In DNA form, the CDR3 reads TGTGCCAGCAGCTCCTCAGGGTGGGGTTTCGAGCAGTTCTTC. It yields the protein CASSSSGWGFEQFF.